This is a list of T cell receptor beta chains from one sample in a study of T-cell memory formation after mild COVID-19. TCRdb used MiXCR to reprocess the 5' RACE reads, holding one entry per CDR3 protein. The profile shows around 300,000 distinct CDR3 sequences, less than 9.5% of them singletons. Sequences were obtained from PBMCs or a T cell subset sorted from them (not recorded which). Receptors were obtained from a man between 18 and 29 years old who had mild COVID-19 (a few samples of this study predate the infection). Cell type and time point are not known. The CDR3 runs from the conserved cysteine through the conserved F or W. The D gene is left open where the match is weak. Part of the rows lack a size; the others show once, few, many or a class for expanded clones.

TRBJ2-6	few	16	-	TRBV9	TGTGCCAGCAGCCCCATCTTAGGGTCCGGGGCCAACGTCCTGACTTTC	CASSPILGSGANVLTF
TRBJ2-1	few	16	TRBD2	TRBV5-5	TGTGCCAGCAGGAGACCCGGGACTAGCGGGGGAAATGAGCAGTTCTTC	CASRRPGTSGGNEQFF
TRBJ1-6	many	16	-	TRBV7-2	TGTGCCAGCAGCCGTAATAGCGGGACGGCGAATTCACCCCTCCACTTT	CASSRNSGTANSPLHF
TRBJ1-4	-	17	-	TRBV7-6	TGTGCCAGCAGCCCCGACCGCGGACAGCCCGGTAATGAAAAACTGTTTTTT	CASSPDRGQPGNEKLFF
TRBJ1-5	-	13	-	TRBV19	TGTGCCAGTAGTAAGGGCTTCAATCAGCCCCAGCATTTT	CASSKGFNQPQHF
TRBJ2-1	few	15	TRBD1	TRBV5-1	TGCGCCAGCAGCGCGGATGGGACAGCTTACAATGAGCAGTTCTTC	CASSADGTAYNEQFF
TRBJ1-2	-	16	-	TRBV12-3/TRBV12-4	TGTGCCAGCCGAGTTCTTGGCAGCGGGACTTTGGCCGGCTACACCTTC	CASRVLGSGTLAGYTF
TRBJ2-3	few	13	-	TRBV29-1	TGCAGCGCCTCCGGCCGACGCACAGATACGCAGTATTTT	CSASGRRTDTQYF
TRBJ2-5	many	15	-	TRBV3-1	TGTGCCAGCAGCCAAGAAGGTAAACCTGAAGAGACCCAGTACTTC	CASSQEGKPEETQYF
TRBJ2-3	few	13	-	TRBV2	TGTGCCAGCAGTGAGGGCCGCACAGATACGCAGTATTTT	CASSEGRTDTQYF
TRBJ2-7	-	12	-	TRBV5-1	TGCGCCAGCAAGGGTTTCACCTACGAGCAGTACTTC	CASKGFTYEQYF
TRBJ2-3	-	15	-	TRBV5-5	TGTGCCAGCAGCTTGAACAGAATAAGATCAGATACGCAGTATTTT	CASSLNRIRSDTQYF
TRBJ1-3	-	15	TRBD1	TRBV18	TGTGCCAGCTCTCCGGGACAGGGGCGTGGAAACACCATATATTTT	CASSPGQGRGNTIYF
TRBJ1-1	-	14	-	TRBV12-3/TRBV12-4	TGTGCCAGCAGTCGGCCAGGGTCGCGCACTGAAGCTTTCTTT	CASSRPGSRTEAFF
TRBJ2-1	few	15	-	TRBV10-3	TGTGCCATCAGTGACGGAGGGGAGTCCTACAATGAGCAGTTCTTC	CAISDGGESYNEQFF
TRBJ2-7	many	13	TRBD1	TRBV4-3	TGCGCCAGCAGCCCGATCTCAGGGGGCGAGCAGTACTTC	CASSPISGGEQYF
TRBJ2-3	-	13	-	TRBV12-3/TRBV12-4	TGTGCCAGCAGCCAGACAGGCGGCGGCCGAGAGTATTTT	CASSQTGGGREYF
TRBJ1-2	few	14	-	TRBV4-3	TGCGCCAGCAGCCATGATCCAGGGTGGTATGGCTACACCTTC	CASSHDPGWYGYTF
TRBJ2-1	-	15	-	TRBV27	TGTGCCAGCAGTTCTAAGGGCCCCTCCTACAATGAGCAGTTCTTC	CASSSKGPSYNEQFF
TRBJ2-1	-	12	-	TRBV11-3	TGTGCCAGCAGCTTTTATCGGGGACAGCAGTTCTTC	CASSFYRGQQFF
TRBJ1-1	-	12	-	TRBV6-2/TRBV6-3	TGTGCCAGCAGTTTGAAGCTCACTGAAGCTTTCTTT	CASSLKLTEAFF
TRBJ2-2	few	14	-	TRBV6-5	TGTGCCAGCAGGTACAACCCAGCGCCCGGGGAGCTGTTTTTT	CASRYNPAPGELFF
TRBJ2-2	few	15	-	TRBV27	TGTGCCAGCAGTTTATCGGCCAGGGGCGGCGGGGAGCTGTTTTTT	CASSLSARGGGELFF
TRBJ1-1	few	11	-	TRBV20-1	TGCAGTACGGAGAGGGGCACTGAAGCTTTCTTT	CSTERGTEAFF
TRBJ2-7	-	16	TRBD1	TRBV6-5	TGTGCCAGCAGTTTCTCCGGGACAGGGGGCTTCTACGAGCAGTACTTC	CASSFSGTGGFYEQYF
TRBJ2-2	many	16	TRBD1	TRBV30	TGTGCCTGGAGCTTTCCGGGACAGGGCAACACCGGGGAGCTGTTTTTT	CAWSFPGQGNTGELFF
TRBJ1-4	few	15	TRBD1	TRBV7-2	TGTGCCAGCAGCCTGACAGGGGTTTGGAATGAAAAACTGTTTTTT	CASSLTGVWNEKLFF
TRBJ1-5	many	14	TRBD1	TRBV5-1	TGCGCCAGCAGCCAGTGGACAGGCGATCAGCCCCAGCATTTT	CASSQWTGDQPQHF
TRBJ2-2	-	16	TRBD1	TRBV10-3	TGTGCCACCAGGACAGGGGGCGCGAAGGACACCGGGGAGCTGTTTTTT	CATRTGGAKDTGELFF
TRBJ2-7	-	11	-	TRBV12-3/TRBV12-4	TGTGCCAGCAGTTCAGGGCTCGAGCAGTACTTC	CASSSGLEQYF